Listed below are T cell receptor beta chains from one sample, sequenced in a study of shared clonotypes between healthy human individuals. Produced via immunoSEQ multiplex PCR; TCRdb's table is partial and in-frame only. The sample lists over 2 million clones, 85% to 95% occurring once. Sequencing used naive CD4+ T cells from PBMCs. These receptors were obtained from a man in his late teens or twenties in good health. Some clones in this sample may be carry-over from other donors' samples. Each CDR3 is given with its conserved first and last residue. D genes are given only for firm matches.

d_call v_call cdr3_aa
. TRBV29-1 CSVVDGIGIGEQYF
TRBD2 TRBV4-1 CASSGLAGSQETQYF
TRBD2 TRBV2 CASSGLAGGEDTQYF
. TRBV5-1 CASSLGQGRSSEAFF
TRBD1 TRBV30 CAWSQVMTGSTEAFF
TRBD2 TRBV27 CASGGTLAEYQETQYF
TRBD1 TRBV30 CAWSPDRGPSGANVLTF
. TRBV30 CAWDKPPGRTVNNSPLHF
. TRBV29-1 CSVVLNTGELFF
. TRBV21-1 CASSKVGDGRAGLGQETQYF